The rows below give T cell receptor beta chains drawn from one sample of a study of T cell responses to AZD1222 COVID-19 vaccine. The table came from immunoSEQ multiplex PCR; TCRdb's copy has only in-frame clones and leaves some out. The table records about 93,000 clones, around 86% of them present only once. The sample in question was peripheral blood, obtained on day 0 of AZD1222 vaccination. These receptor sequences come from an adult in good health. The CDR3 runs from the conserved cysteine through the conserved F or W. A D gene is named only where the DNA matches it firmly. A row's size may be missing; if present it is once, few, many or a size class.

j_call,d_call,v_call,clone_size,cdr3_nt,cdr3_aa
TRBJ2-1,TRBD2,TRBV27,-,TGTGCCAGCAGAGGGCGGGGGGGTTACAATGAGCAGTTCTTC,CASRGRGGYNEQFF
TRBJ1-3,-,TRBV25-1,-,TGTGCCAGCAGCGGGGGAGGGTCCCCTGGAAACACCATATATTTT,CASSGGGSPGNTIYF
TRBJ2-7,-,TRBV5-1,-,TGCGCCAGCAGCTTGGCAGGGCGCTCCTACGAGCAGTACTTC,CASSLAGRSYEQYF
TRBJ1-6,-,TRBV4-1,-,TGCGCCAGCAGCCAAACCAGACAGGCGGAGAATTCACCCCTCCACTTT,CASSQTRQAENSPLHF
TRBJ2-2,TRBD2,TRBV11-1,-,TGTGCCAGCGCGACTAGCGGGAGTTATAACACCGGGGAGCTGTTTTTT,CASATSGSYNTGELFF
TRBJ2-1,-,TRBV3-1/TRBV3-2,-,TGTGCCAGCAGCCAAGGACCTGGGGAGCAGTTCTTC,CASSQGPGEQFF
TRBJ2-5,-,TRBV6-1,-,TGTGCCAGCAGTGAACAGACCCGGAAGGGTGGGACCCAGTACTTC,CASSEQTRKGGTQYF
TRBJ1-2,-,TRBV7-2,few,TGTGCCAGCAGCCCCCGGCAGGTAGCCTATGGCTACACCTTC,CASSPRQVAYGYTF
TRBJ2-5,TRBD1,TRBV2,once,TGTGCCAGCAGTGAACAGGGGGTCCGTCAAGAGACCCAGTACTTC,CASSEQGVRQETQYF
TRBJ2-1,TRBD2,TRBV7-6,-,TGTGCCAGCAGCCTCGGGAGCGGGGGTTCCTCTGAGCAGTTCTTC,CASSLGSGGSSEQFF
TRBJ1-1,-,TRBV9,-,TGTGCCAGCAGCGAGGGGACCTTAGGAAACACTGAAGCTTTCTTT,CASSEGTLGNTEAFF
TRBJ2-2,-,TRBV2,-,TGTGCCAGCAGCGCGGGAAACCTGGACACCGGGGAGCTGTTTTTT,CASSAGNLDTGELFF
TRBJ1-2,-,TRBV19,-,TGTGCCAGTAGTATAGTCGGCATTGACTATGGCTACACCTTC,CASSIVGIDYGYTF
TRBJ2-1,-,TRBV15,-,TGTGCCACCAGCAGAGATGAGGCGGGGCCCTACACTGAGCAGTTCTTC,CATSRDEAGPYTEQFF
TRBJ2-3,-,TRBV12-3/TRBV12-4,-,TGTGCCAGCAGTCGCGAGACGGATACGCAGTATTTT,CASSRETDTQYF